The 17 T cell receptor beta chains given below trace back to one sample, sequenced in a study of response to subunit inactivated influenza vaccine. A single record per CDR3 protein comes from TCRdb applying MiXCR to the RT-PCR reads. Seen here are approximately 700,000 distinct CDR3 sequences, approximately 14% observed once, and the top ten hold 11%. Source: PBMCs from blood, taken 12 days after vaccination. Receptors originate from a man aged 50 or older who received an inactivated influenza vaccine.

V is TRBV12-3 or TRBV12-4 and J is TRBJ2-4, with D tentatively TRBD1 (6 bases). Trimming removed 5 bases at V and 6 bases at J, with 8 bases between. The CDR3 spans 12 residues. CDR3 sequence: CASSGQRNIQYF. CDR3 sequence (DNA): TGTGCCAGCAGTGGACAGAGAAACATTCAGTACTTC.

The chain recombines TRBV10-3 with TRBJ2-7; 10 positions agree with TRBD1. The CDR3 runs 15 residues. CDR1 is ENHRY, CDR2 SYGVKD, per germline. V lost 7 bases, J lost 4 bases, and 10 bases stayed unmatched. CDR3 DNA: TGTGCCATCATTGTATCCGGGACAGGGGAGTACGAGCAGTACTTC. The encoded protein is CAIIVSGTGEYEQYF.

The chain links TRBV5-1 to TRBJ2-5; D may match TRBD1 or TRBD2 (7 bases each). The CDR3 has 14 residues. V lost 3 bases and J lost 3, with 12 bases in between. CDR1 SGHRS and CDR2 YFSETQ come from the germline V gene. In DNA, the CDR3 is TGCGCCAGCAGCTGGGGGGGGACAGAAGAGACCCAGTACTTC. This gives the protein CASSWGGTEETQYF.

At least ten counts were recorded for this clonotype. This chain's CDR3 is CSVEDGTTDYNEQFF. CDR3 coding DNA: TGCAGCGTTGAAGATGGGACAACGGACTACAATGAGCAGTTCTTC. The gene calls are TRBV29-1 and TRBJ2-1, with D tentatively TRBD1 (6 bases). V lost 0 bases and J 3 bases, leaving 12 bases between the germline ends. From germline, CDR1 is SQVTM and CDR2 ANQGSEA. This CDR3 region has 15 residues.

The CDR3 sequence: CASSQSTGGTDTQYF. CDR3 in DNA: TGCGCCAGCAGCCAATCGACAGGGGGCACAGATACGCAGTATTTT. The chain combines TRBV4-3 with TRBJ2-3; 8 bases are a match to TRBD1. From germline, CDR1 is LGHNA and CDR2 YSLEER. The CDR3 contains 15 residues. After removal of 2 bases from V and 1 base from J, the junction contained 2 bases not matched to a gene.

This clonotype was picked up a small number of times. The genes are TRBV6-1 and TRBJ1-1; D perhaps matches TRBD1 (5 bases). V was trimmed by 6 bases and J by 5 bases, leaving 13 bases between them. The CDR3 spans 13 residues. CDR1 and CDR2 from the germline V gene are MNHNS and SASEGT. CDR3 bases: TGTGCCAGCAGCTTTGGACAAAGGACTGAAGCTTTCTTT. This sequence encodes CASSFGQRTEAFF.

This clonotype occurred a few times. The chain recombines TRBV29-1 with TRBJ2-1; 11 bases line up with TRBD2. The CDR3 consists of 14 residues. V was clipped by 7 bases and J by 7 bases; unmatched bases: 9. Germline-derived CDR1 and CDR2 are SQVTM and ANQGSEA. The chain's CDR3 is CSAVTSGGRNEQFF. In nucleotides, the CDR3 is TGCAGCGCCGTCACTAGCGGGGGTAGAAATGAGCAGTTCTTC.

This clonotype was seen repeatedly, ten times or more. The V and J genes are TRBV12-3 or TRBV12-4 and TRBJ1-5; 10 bases map to TRBD1. This CDR3 comprises 17 residues. V dropped 6 bases and J dropped 0; count of bases not matched to a gene: 8. The CDR3 is CASRLRTGGFSNQPQHF. The CDR3 region has the DNA TGTGCCAGCAGGTTACGGACAGGGGGTTTTAGCAATCAGCCCCAGCATTTT.

This clonotype was recorded at least ten times. The chain uses TRBV11-2 and TRBJ1-3; D not certain. Trimming removed 2 bases at V and 0 bases at J, with 8 bases between. The germline CDR1 and CDR2 sequences are SGHAT and FQNNGV. The CDR3 has 15 residues. The CDR3 DNA sequence: TGTGCCAGCAGCTTACTACCGGGCTCTGGAAACACCATATATTTT. Its translation is CASSLLPGSGNTIYF. Full variable domain (remainder filled in from reference TRBV11-2 and TRBJ1-3): EAGVAQSPRYKIIEKRQSVAFWCNPISGHATLYWYQQILGQGPKLLIQFQNNGVVDDSQLPKDRFSAERLKGVDSTLKIQPAKLEDSAVYLCASSLLPGSGNTIYFGEGSWLTVV.

This clonotype was recorded a few times. The V and J genes are TRBV25-1 and TRBJ2-2; D is perhaps TRBD1 (5 bases). V was shortened by 2 bases and J by 2 bases, with 6 bases between the two germline ends. The germline gives CDR1 MGHDK, CDR2 SYGVNS. CDR3 length: 14 amino acids. This chain's CDR3 is CASSEGANTGELFF. In DNA, the CDR3 is TGTGCCAGCAGTGAAGGGGCTAACACCGGGGAGCTGTTTTTT.

The CDR3 DNA reads as TGTGCCAGCAGGGGGGACAGGGGGACCTACAATGAGCAGTTCTTC. This translates into CASRGDRGTYNEQFF. The genes are TRBV2 and TRBJ2-1; 11 positions match TRBD1. The CDR3 consists of 15 residues. Germline trimming cut 6 bases from V and 2 bases from J; bases unmatched to any gene: 3. CDR1 SNHLY and CDR2 FYNNEI come from the germline V gene.

The gene calls are TRBV5-1 and TRBJ1-1, with 9 nucleotides matching TRBD1. Losses at the gene ends were 3 bases for V and 1 base for J; bases not matched to a gene: 4. This CDR3 is 15 amino acids long. Germline CDR1 and CDR2: SGHRS and YFSETQ. CDR3 amino acids: CASSYRGQGNTEAFF. The CDR3 nucleotides are TGCGCCAGCAGCTACCGGGGACAGGGGAACACTGAAGCTTTCTTT.

The chain combines TRBV29-1 with TRBJ2-2; tentative D call: TRBD2 (6 bases). There are 13 residues in the CDR3. Germline CDR1 and CDR2: SQVTM and ANQGSEA. Trimming took off 7 bases at V and 0 bases at J, with 9 bases between the two ends. This chain's CDR3 is CSGRGANTGELFF. For the CDR3, the DNA is TGCAGCGGTCGCGGGGCGAACACCGGGGAGCTGTTTTTT.

The chain joins TRBV11-2 to TRBJ2-7, with D tentatively TRBD1 (6 bases). The germline V gene has CDR1 SGHAT and CDR2 FQNNGV. The ends were cut back, 1 base at V and 5 bases at J, with 15 bases in the middle. The CDR3 is made up of 15 amino acids. In DNA, the CDR3 is TGTGCCAGCAGCTTAGCTGCAGGGGTAAGGAACGAGCAGTACTTC. Protein product: CASSLAAGVRNEQYF.

The V call is TRBV5-1, the J call TRBJ2-2; 9 positions match TRBD2. The trim removed 1 base at V and 1 base at J, leaving 5 bases unmatched. In germline, CDR1 is SGHRS, CDR2 YFSETQ. The CDR3 runs 17 residues. CDR3 nucleotides: TGCGCCAGCAGCTTGCTAGCGGGAACACTGAACACCGGGGAGCTGTTTTTT. This translates into CASSLLAGTLNTGELFF.

The chain couples TRBV24-1 to TRBJ2-1; weak D call: TRBD1 (5 bases). The CDR3 sequence is 16 residues long. V was pared by 1 base and J by 0 bases, with 9 bases between. Germline V gene data show CDR1 as KGHDR and CDR2 as SFDVKD. The CDR3, as DNA: TGTGCCACCAGTGATTTAAGACAGCCCTCCTACAATGAGCAGTTCTTC. Protein product: CATSDLRQPSYNEQFF.

There are a few counts of this clonotype. V usage is TRBV29-1 and J usage is TRBJ2-5, with 7 bases fitting TRBD1. Germline V gene sequence: CDR1 SQVTM, CDR2 ANQGSEA. This CDR3 region has 15 residues. Trimming at V came to 6 bases and at J to 0 bases, leaving 10 bases not matched to a gene. The CDR3 region has the DNA TGCAGCGTCCGACGGGACAGAAAAGACCAAGAGACCCAGTACTTC. Translated: CSVRRDRKDQETQYF.